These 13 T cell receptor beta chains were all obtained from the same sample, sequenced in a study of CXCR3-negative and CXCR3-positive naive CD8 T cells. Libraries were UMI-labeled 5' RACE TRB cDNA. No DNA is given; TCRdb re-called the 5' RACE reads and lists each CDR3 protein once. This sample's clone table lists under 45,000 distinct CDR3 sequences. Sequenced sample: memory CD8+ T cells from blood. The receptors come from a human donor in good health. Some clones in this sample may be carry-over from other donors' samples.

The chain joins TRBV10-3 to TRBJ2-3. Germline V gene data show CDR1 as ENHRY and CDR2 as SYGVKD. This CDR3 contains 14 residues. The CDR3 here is CAITDHRYTDTQYF.

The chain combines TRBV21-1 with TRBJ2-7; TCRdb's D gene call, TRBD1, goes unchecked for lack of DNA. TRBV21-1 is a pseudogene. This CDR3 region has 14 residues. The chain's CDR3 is CASSTRGQANEQYF.

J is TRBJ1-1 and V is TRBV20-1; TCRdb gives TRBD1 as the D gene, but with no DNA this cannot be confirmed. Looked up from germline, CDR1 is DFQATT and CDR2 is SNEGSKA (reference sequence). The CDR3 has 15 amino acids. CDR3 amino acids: CSARDQDRRNTEAFF.

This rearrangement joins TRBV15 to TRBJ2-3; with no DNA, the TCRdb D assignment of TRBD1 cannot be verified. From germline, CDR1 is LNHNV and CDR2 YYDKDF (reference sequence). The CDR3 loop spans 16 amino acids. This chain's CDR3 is CATSPRPSTFTDTQYF.

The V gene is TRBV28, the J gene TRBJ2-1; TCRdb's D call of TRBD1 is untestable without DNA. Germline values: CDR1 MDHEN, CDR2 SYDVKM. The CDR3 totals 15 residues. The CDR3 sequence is CASSFPRTGHLGQFF.

CDR3 sequence reads: CASSQEINEQYF. J is TRBJ2-7 and V is TRBV5-6. Germline V lookup: CDR1 SGHDT, CDR2 YYEEEE. The CDR3 is 12 residues long.

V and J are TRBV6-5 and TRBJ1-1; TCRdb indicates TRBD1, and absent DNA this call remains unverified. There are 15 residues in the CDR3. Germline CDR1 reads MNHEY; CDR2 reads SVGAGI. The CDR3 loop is CASSPVGTPNTEAFF.

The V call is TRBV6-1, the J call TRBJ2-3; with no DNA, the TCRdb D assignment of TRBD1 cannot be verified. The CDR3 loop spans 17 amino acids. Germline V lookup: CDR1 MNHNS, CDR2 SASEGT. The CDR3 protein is CASSEAHWAGGTDTQYF.

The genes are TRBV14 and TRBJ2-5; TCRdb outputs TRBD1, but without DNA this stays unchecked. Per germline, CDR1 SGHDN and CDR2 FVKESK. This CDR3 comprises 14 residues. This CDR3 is CASSLGGYGGTQYF.

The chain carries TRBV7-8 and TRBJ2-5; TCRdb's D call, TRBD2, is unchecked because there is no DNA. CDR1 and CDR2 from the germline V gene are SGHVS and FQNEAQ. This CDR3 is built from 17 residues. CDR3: CASSLAGGLAGVLADYF. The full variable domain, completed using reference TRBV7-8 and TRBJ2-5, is GAGVSQSPRYKVAKRGQDVALRCDPISGHVSLFWYQQALGQGPEFLTYFQNEAQLDKSGLPSDRFFAERPEGSVSTLKIQRTQQEDSAVYLCASSLAGGLAGVLADYFGPGTRLLVL.

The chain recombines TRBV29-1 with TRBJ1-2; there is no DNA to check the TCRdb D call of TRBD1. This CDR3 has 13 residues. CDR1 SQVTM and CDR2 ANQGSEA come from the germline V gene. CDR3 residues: CSVDTTGDYGYTF.

This chain's CDR3 is CATSRENTGKYF. J is TRBJ2-7 and V is TRBV15. CDR3 length equals 12 residues. Per germline, CDR1 LNHNV and CDR2 YYDKDF (reference sequence).

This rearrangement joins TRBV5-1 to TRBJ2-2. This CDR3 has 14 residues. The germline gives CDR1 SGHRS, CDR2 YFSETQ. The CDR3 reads CASSDGVNTGELFF.